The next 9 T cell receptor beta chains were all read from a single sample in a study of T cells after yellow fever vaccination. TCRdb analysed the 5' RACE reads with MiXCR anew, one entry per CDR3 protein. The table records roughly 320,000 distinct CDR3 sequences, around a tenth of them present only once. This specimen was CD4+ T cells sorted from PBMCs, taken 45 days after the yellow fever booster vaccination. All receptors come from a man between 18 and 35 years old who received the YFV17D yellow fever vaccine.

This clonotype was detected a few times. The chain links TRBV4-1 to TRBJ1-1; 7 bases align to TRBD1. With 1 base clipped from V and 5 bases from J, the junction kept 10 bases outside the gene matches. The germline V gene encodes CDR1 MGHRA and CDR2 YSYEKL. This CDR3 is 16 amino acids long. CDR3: CASSQGNRGAGTEAFF. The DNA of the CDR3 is TGCGCCAGCAGCCAAGGAAACAGGGGCGCGGGTACTGAAGCTTTCTTT.

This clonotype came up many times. CDR3 in DNA: TGCAGTGCTAGAGACCCCCGGGACACCCACATCGAGCAGTACTTC. Protein product: CSARDPRDTHIEQYF. The chain couples TRBV20-1 to TRBJ2-7, with D perhaps matching TRBD1 (6 bases). The V and J ends lost 0 bases and 6 bases respectively, with 18 bases between them. CDR1 and CDR2 from the germline V gene are DFQATT and SNEGSKA (reference sequence). The CDR3 runs to 15 residues.

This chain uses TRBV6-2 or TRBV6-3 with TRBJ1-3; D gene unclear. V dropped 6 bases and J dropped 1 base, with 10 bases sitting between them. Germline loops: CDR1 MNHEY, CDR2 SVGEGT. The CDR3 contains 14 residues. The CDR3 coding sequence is TGTGCCAGCAGAATGGATCCTTCTGGAAACACCATATATTTT. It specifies CASRMDPSGNTIYF.

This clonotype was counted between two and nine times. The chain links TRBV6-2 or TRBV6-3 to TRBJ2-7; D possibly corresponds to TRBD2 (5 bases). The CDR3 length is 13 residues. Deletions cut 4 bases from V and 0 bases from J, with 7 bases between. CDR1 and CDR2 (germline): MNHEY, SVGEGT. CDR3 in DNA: TGTGCCAGCAGTTGGAGCGGCTCCTACGAGCAGTACGTC. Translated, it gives CASSWSGSYEQYV.

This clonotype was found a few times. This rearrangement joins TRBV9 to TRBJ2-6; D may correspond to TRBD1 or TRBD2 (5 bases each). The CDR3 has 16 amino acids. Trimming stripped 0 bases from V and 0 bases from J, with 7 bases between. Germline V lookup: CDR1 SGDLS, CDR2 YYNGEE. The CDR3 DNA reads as TGTGCCAGCAGCGTAGGGGGGAGCTCTGGGGCCAACGTCCTGACTTTC. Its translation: CASSVGGSSGANVLTF.

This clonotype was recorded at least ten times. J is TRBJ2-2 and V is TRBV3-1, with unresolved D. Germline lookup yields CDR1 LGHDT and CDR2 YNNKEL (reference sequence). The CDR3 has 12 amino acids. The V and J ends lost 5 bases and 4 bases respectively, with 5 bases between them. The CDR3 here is CASSYGTGELFF. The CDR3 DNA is TGTGCCAGCAGCTACGGCACCGGGGAGCTGTTTTTT.

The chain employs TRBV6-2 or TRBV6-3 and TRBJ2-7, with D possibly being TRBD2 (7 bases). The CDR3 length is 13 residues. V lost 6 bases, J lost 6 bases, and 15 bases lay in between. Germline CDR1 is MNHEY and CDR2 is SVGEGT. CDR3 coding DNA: TGTGCCAGCAGCCTGAGGGGGGGGTCCGAGCAGTACGTC. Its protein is CASSLRGGSEQYV.

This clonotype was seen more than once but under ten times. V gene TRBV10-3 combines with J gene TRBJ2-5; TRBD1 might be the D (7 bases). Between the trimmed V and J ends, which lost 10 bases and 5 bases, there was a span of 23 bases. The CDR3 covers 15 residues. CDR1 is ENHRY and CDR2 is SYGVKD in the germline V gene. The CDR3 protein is CATQGGSHFWETQYF. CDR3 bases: TGTGCCACCCAGGGGGGTTCCCATTTCTGGGAGACCCAGTACTTC.

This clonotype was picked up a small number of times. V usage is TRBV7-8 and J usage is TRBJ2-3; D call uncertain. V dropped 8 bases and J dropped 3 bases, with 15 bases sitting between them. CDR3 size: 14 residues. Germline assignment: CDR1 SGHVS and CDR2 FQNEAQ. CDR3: CASLSGRLTDTQYF. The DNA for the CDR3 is TGTGCCAGCCTATCGGGCCGGTTGACAGATACGCAGTATTTT.